These 10 T cell receptor beta chains originate from one sample sequenced in a study of control samples from healthy donors and cancer patients. Here immunoSEQ multiplex PCR was the method, and the copy in TCRdb shows in-frame clones only, minus some. The sample records some 130,000 clones, approximately 92% being singletons. Material: blood. These receptors were collected from a man aged 18 to 30 in good health.

The rearrangement uses TRBV12-3 or TRBV12-4 and TRBJ2-1; maybe TRBD1 (5 bases). Trimming took 3 bases from V and 5 from J, leaving 8 bases between them. The CDR3 has 13 residues. The CDR3 loop reads CASSFTRDNEQFF. The CDR3 region has the DNA TGTGCCAGCAGTTTCACCAGGGACAATGAGCAGTTCTTC.

In regard to this clone: Other DNA sequences within the sample encode an identical CDR3. The rearrangement links TRBV6-5 to TRBJ1-4; D unresolved. V gave up 6 bases and J gave up 5 bases, with 4 bases separating them. The length of the CDR3 is 11 residues. Germline loops: CDR1 MNHEY, CDR2 SVGAGI. The CDR3 DNA sequence: TGTGCCAGCAGCAAAAATGAAAAACTGTTTTTT. Protein sequence: CASSKNEKLFF.

This sequence joins TRBV12-3 or TRBV12-4 and TRBJ2-7; the D is unclear. The ends were cut back, 6 bases at V and 5 bases at J, with 8 bases in the middle. The CDR3 contains 11 residues. The CDR3 spells CASSSRNEQYF. DNA for the CDR3: TGTGCCAGCAGCTCCCGAAACGAGCAGTACTTC.

The genes are TRBV15 and TRBJ2-7; 13 bases fit TRBD2. Unmatched junction bases numbered 12, after V lost 4 bases and J lost 3 bases. Per germline, CDR1 LNHNV and CDR2 YYDKDF (reference sequence). CDR3 length equals 18 residues. CDR3 nucleotide sequence: TGTGCCACCAGCATAAGTGGACTAGCGGGGGAAAGAATCTACGAGCAGTACTTC. This encodes CATSISGLAGERIYEQYF.

The chain employs TRBV2 and TRBJ2-1; tentatively, D is TRBD1 or TRBD2 (5 bases each). The V end was cut by 7 bases, the J end by 7 bases, with 26 bases between. This CDR3 contains 17 residues. Per the germline V gene, CDR1 is SNHLY and CDR2 is FYNNEI. Here the CDR3 DNA reads TGTGCCAGCACTATACAGGAGGCTAGAGGACTTTTAAATGAGCAGTTCTTC. Translated, it gives CASTIQEARGLLNEQFF.

This clone came up a few times. The genes are TRBV6-5 and TRBJ1-3; a weak D match, TRBD1 (6 bases). Trimming took 7 bases from V and 4 from J, leaving 17 bases between them. Germline V lookup: CDR1 MNHEY, CDR2 SVGAGI. The CDR3 runs to 15 residues. CDR3 DNA sequence: TGTGCCAGCAAAGCGGGGGGGCTGGAAGGAAACACCATATATTTT. This translates into CASKAGGLEGNTIYF.

The rearrangement uses TRBV27 and TRBJ1-2; 8 nucleotides align to TRBD1. This CDR3 is built from 15 residues. Germline V CDR1 and CDR2: MNHEY, SMNVEV (reference sequence). J lost 4 bases, V lost 3 bases, and 7 bases had no gene match. The CDR3 reads CASSFYQGAFYGYTF. CDR3 bases: TGTGCCAGCAGTTTCTACCAGGGGGCTTTCTATGGCTACACCTTC.

The chain couples TRBV14 to TRBJ2-7; no firm D call. This CDR3 is built from 11 residues. CDR1 SGHDN and CDR2 FVKESK come from the germline V gene. Trimming pared 1 base from V and 3 bases from J, leaving 1 base between. The CDR3 bases are TGTGCCAGCAGCCAAGGCTACGAGCAGTACTTC. The encoded protein is CASSQGYEQYF.

The gene calls are TRBV4-3 and TRBJ2-1, with TRBD2 matching over 11 bases. J was trimmed by 7 bases and V by 3 bases; bases with no gene match: 11. The CDR3 loop spans 17 amino acids. Germline V gene data show CDR1 as LGHNA and CDR2 as YSLEER. CDR3 residues: CASSQGTSGLIYNEQFF. The CDR3 nucleotides are TGCGCCAGCAGCCAGGGGACTAGCGGACTCATTTATAATGAGCAGTTCTTC.

The chain employs TRBV3-1 (or the pseudogene TRBV3-2) and TRBJ2-1, with 9 bases aligning to TRBD2. Trimming at V came to 0 bases and at J to 5 bases, leaving 5 bases not matched to a gene. CDR3 size: 16 residues. Germline CDR1 and CDR2: LGHDT and YNNKEL (reference sequence). The CDR3 spells CASSQEGAGGNNEQFF. The CDR3 nucleotides read TGTGCCAGCAGCCAAGAGGGAGCGGGAGGAAACAATGAGCAGTTCTTC.